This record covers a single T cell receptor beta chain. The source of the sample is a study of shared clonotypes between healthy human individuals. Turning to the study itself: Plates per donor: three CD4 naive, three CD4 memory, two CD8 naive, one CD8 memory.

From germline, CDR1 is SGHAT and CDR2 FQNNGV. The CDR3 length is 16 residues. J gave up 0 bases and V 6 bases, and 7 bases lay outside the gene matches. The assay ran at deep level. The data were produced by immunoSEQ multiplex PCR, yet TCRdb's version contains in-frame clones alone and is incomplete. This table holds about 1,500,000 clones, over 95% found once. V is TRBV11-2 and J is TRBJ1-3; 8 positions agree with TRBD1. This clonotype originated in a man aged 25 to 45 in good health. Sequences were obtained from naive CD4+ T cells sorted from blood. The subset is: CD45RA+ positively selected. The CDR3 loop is CASRPPGQVSGNTIYF. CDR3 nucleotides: TGTGCCAGCAGACCACCGGGACAGGTCTCTGGAAACACCATATATTTT.